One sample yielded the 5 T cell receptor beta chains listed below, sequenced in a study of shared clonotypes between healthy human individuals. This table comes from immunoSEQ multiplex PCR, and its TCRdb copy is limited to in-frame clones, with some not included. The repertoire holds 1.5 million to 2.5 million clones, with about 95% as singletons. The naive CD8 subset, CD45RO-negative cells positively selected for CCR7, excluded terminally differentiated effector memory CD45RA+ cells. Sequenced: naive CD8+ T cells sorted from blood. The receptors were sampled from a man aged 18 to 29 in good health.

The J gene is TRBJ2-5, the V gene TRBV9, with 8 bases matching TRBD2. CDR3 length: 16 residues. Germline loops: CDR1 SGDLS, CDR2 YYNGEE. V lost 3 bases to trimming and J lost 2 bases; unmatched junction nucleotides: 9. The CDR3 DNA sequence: TGTGCCAGCAGCGACTCCGGGGGGGCGGATCAAGAGACCCAGTACTTC. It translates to CASSDSGGADQETQYF.

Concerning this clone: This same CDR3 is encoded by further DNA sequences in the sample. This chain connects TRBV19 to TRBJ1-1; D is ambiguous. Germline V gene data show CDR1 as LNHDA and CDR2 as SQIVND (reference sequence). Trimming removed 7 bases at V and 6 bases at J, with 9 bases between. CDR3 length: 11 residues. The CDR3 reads CASTLGAEAFF. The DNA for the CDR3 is TGTGCCAGTACCCTAGGAGCTGAAGCTTTCTTT.

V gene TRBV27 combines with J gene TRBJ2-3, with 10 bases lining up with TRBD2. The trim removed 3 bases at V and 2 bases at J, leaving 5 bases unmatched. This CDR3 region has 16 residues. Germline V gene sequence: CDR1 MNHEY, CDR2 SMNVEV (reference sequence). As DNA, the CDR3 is TGTGCCAGCAGTTTCCGAGCGGGAGGGTACACAGATACGCAGTATTTT. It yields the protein CASSFRAGGYTDTQYF.

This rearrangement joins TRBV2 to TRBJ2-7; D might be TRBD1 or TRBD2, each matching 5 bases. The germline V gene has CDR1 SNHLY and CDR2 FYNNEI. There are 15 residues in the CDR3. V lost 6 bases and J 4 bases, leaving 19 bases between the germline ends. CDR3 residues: CASSDYQGRGYEQYF. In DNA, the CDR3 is TGTGCCAGCAGCGATTATCAGGGTCGGGGTTACGAGCAGTACTTC. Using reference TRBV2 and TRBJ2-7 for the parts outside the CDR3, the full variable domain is EPEVTQTPSHQVTQMGQEVILRCVPISNHLYFYWYRQILGQKVEFLVSFYNNEISEKSEIFDDQFSVERPDGSNFTLKIRSTKLEDSAMYFCASSDYQGRGYEQYFGPGTRLTVT.

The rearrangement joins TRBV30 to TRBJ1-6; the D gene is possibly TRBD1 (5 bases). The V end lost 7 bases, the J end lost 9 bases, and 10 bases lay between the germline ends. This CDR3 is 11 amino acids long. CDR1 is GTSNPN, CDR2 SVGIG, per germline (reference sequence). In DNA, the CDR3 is TGTGCCTTCGGGGCTTCTTCACCCCTCCACTTT. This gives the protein CAFGASSPLHF.